This TCR beta chain appears in the sequencing data of a study of cytomegalovirus exposure and HLA in healthy donors. For the study at large: Earlier, some 180 million T cells were analyzed, and approximately 110 million unique TCR beta sequences were found among them. Drawn from HLA-typed donors, 65 million to 100 million unique TCRs were held in an early data release.

PCR involved 60 Vbeta and 13 Jbeta primers. Profiling relied on immunoSEQ multiplex PCR, and the TCRdb table lists in-frame clones only, not all of them. The sample lists 85,000 to 130,000 clones; approximately 77% were seen once. This clone has more than one count but fewer than ten. Germline-derived CDR1 and CDR2 are LGHNT and FRNRAP. Trimming shortened V by 3 bases and J by 2 bases, and 8 bases separated the two germline ends. This CDR3 spans 13 amino acids. This chain uses TRBV12-5 with TRBJ2-7; no clear D. Sequenced: PBMCs. This receptor was obtained from a male donor in good health and CMV-seropositive. CDR3 DNA: TGTGCTAGTGGTTTATCACAAACCTACGAGCAGTACTTC. Translation: CASGLSQTYEQYF.